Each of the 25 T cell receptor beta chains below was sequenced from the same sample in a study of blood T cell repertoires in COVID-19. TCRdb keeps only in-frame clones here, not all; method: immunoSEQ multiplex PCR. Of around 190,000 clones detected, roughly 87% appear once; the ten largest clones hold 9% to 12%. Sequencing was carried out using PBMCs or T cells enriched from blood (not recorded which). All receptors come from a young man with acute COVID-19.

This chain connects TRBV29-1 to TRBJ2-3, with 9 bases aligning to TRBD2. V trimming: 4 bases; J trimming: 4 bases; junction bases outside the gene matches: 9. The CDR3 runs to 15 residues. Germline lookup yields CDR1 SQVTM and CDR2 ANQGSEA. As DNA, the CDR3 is TGCAGCGTTGTAAGGCGCGGGGGGGGAGCAGATACGCAGTATTTT. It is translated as CSVVRRGGGADTQYF.

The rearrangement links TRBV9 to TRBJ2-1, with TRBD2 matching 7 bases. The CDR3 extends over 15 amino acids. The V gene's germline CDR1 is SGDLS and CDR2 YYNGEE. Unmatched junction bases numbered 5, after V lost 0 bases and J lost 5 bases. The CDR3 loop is CASSVGAGENNEQFF. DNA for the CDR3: TGTGCCAGCAGCGTAGGCGCGGGAGAAAACAATGAGCAGTTCTTC.

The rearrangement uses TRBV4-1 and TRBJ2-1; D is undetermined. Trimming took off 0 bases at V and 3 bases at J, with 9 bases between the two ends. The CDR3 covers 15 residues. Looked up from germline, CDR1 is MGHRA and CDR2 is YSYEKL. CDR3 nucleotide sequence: TGCGCCAGCAGCCAAGATGGCTCCAACTACAATGAGCAGTTCTTC. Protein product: CASSQDGSNYNEQFF.

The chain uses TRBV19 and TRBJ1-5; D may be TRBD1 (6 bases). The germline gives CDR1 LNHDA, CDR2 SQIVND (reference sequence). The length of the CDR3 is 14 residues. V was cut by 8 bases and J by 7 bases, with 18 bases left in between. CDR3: CASARGHMTQPQHF. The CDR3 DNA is TGTGCCAGTGCCCGGGGACACATGACCCAGCCCCAGCATTTT.

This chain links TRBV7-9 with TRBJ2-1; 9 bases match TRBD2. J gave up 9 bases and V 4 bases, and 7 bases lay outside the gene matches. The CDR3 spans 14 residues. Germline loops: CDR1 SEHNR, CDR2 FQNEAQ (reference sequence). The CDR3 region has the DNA TGTGCCAGCAGCTGGGATAGCGGGAGAAGTGAGCAGTTCTTC. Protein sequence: CASSWDSGRSEQFF.

The CDR3 loop reads CASSIGSSHTDTQYF. In nucleotides, the CDR3 is TGTGCCAGTAGTATTGGTAGCAGCCACACAGATACGCAGTATTTT. The chain joins TRBV19 to TRBJ2-3; D unclear. The CDR3 loop spans 15 amino acids. CDR1 and CDR2 (germline): LNHDA, SQIVND (reference sequence). Trimming removed 3 bases from V and 2 bases from J, with 12 bases in between.

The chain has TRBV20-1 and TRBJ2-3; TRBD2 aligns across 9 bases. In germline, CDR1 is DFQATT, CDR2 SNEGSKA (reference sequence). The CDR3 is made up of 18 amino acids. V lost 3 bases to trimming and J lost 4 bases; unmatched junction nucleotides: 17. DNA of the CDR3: TGCAGTGCTAGTAGCGGGAGCATGGCCAGGAAGGGGCCAGATACGCAGTATTTT. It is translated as CSASSGSMARKGPDTQYF.

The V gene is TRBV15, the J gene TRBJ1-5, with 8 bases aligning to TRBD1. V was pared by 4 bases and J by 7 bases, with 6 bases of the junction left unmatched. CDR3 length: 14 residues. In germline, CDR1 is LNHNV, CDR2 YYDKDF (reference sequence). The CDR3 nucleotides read TGTGCCACCAGCACCGACAGGGGTCGACAGCCCCAGCATTTT. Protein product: CATSTDRGRQPQHF.

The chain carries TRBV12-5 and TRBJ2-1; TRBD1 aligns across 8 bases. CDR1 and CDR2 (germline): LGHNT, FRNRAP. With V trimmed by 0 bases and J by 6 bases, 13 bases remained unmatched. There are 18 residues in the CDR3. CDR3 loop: CASGLVYRGTARLNEQFF. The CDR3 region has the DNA TGTGCTAGTGGTTTGGTATACAGGGGGACCGCACGCCTCAATGAGCAGTTCTTC.

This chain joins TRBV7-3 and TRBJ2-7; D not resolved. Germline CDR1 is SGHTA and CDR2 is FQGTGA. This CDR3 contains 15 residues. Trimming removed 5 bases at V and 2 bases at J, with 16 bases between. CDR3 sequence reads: CASSPGQPKTYEQYF. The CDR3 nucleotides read TGTGCCAGCAGCCCGGGTCAACCGAAGACCTACGAGCAGTACTTC. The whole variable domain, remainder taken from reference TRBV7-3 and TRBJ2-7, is GAGVSQTPSNKVTEKGKYVELRCDPISGHTALYWYRQSLGQGPEFLIYFQGTGAADDSGLPNDRFFAVRPEGSVSTLKIQRTERGDSAVYLCASSPGQPKTYEQYFGPGTRLTVT.

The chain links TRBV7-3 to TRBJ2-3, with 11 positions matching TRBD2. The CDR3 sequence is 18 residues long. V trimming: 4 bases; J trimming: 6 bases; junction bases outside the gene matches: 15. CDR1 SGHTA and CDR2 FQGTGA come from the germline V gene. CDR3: CASSSSPLAGERADTQYF. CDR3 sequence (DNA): TGTGCCAGCAGCTCCTCCCCACTAGCGGGAGAAAGGGCGGATACGCAGTATTTT.

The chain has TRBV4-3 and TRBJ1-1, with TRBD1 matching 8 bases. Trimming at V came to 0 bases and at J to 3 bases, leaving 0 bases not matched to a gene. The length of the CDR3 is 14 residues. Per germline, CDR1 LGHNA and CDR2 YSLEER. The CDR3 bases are TGCGCCAGCAGCCAAGAACAGGGGGACACTGAAGCTTTCTTT. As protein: CASSQEQGDTEAFF.

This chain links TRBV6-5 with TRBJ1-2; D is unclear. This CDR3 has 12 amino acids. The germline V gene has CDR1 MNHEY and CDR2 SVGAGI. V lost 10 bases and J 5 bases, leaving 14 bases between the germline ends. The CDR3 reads CATRLYGYGYTF. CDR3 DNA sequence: TGTGCCACCAGACTATACGGGTATGGCTACACCTTC.

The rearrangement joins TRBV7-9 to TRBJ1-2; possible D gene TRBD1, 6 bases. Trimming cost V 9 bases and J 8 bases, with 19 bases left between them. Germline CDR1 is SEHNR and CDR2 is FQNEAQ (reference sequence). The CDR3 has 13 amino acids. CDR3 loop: CASTDSSAGGYTF. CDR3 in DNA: TGTGCCAGTACGGACAGCTCGGCGGGAGGCTACACCTTC. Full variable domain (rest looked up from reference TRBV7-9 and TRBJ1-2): DTGVSQNPRHKITKRGQNVTFRCDPISEHNRLYWYRQTLGQGPEFLTYFQNEAQLEKSRLLSDRFSAERPKGSFSTLEIQRTEQGDSAMYLCASTDSSAGGYTFGSGTRLTVV.

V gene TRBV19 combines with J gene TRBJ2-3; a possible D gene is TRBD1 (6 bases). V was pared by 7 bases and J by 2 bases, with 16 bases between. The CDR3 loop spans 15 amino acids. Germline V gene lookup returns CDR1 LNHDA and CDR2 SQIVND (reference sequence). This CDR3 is CASTKDSLVTDTQYF. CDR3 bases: TGTGCCAGTACCAAGGACAGTTTGGTCACAGATACGCAGTATTTT.

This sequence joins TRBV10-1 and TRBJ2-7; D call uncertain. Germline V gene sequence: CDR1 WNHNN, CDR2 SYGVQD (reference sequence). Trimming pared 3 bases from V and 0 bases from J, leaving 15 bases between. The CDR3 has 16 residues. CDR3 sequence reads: CASSDLLLAPSYEQYF. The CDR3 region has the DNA TGCGCCAGCAGTGATCTTTTACTCGCCCCCTCCTACGAGCAGTACTTC.

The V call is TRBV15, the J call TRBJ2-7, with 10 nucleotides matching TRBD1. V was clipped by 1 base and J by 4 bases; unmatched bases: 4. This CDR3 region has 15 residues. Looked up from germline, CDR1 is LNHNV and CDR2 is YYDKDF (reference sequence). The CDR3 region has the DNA TGTGCCACCAGCAGAGGACAGGGGGCCTCGTACGAGCAGTACTTC. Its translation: CATSRGQGASYEQYF.

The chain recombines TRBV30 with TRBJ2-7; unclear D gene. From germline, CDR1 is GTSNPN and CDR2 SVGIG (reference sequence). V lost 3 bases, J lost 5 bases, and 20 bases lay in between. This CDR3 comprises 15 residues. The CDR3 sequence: CAWRKGGSKMHEQYF. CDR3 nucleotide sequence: TGTGCCTGGAGGAAAGGCGGATCGAAAATGCACGAGCAGTACTTC.

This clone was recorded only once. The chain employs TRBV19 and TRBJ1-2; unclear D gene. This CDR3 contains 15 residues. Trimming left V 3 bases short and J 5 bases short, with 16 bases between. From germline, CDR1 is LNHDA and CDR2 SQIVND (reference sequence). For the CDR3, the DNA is TGTGCCAGTAGTATGGGAGCACCCAATCGGTATGGCTACACCTTC. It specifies CASSMGAPNRYGYTF. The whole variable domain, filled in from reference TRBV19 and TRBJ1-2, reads DGGITQSPKYLFRKEGQNVTLSCEQNLNHDAMYWYRQDPGQGLRLIYYSQIVNDFQKGDIAEGYSVSREKKESFPLTVTSAQKNPTAFYLCASSMGAPNRYGYTFGSGTRLTVV.

CDR3 residues: CASRSKREYDGYTF. The CDR3 DNA is TGTGCCAGTAGATCTAAGAGGGAATACGATGGCTACACCTTC. This rearrangement joins TRBV19 to TRBJ1-2, with D uncertain. Germline V gives CDR1 LNHDA, CDR2 SQIVND (reference sequence). Trimming removed 6 bases from V and 6 bases from J, with 17 bases in between. The CDR3 is made up of 14 amino acids.

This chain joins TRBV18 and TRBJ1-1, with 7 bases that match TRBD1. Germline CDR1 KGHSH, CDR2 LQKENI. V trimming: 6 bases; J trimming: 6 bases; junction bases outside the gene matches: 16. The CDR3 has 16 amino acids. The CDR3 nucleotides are TGTGCCAGCTCGTCCCAAGGGTCAGGGGGTCGCGCTGAAGCTTTCTTT. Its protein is CASSSQGSGGRAEAFF.

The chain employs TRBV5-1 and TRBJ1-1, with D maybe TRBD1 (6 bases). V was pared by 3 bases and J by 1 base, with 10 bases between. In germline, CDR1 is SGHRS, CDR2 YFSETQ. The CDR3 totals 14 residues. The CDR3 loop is CASSYEGENTEAFF. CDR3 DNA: TGCGCCAGCAGCTATGAGGGGGAGAACACTGAAGCTTTCTTT. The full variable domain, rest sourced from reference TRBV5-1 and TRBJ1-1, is KAGVTQTPRYLIKTRGQQVTLSCSPISGHRSVSWYQQTPGQGLQFLFEYFSETQRNKGNFPGRFSGRQFSNSRSEMNVSTLELGDSALYLCASSYEGENTEAFFGQGTRLTVV.

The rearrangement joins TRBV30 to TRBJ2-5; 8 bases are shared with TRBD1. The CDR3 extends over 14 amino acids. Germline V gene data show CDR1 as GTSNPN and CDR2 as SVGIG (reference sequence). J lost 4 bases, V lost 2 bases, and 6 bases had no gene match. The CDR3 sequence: CAWSTGGVGETQYF. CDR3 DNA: TGTGCCTGGAGTACAGGGGGTGTGGGAGAGACCCAGTACTTC.

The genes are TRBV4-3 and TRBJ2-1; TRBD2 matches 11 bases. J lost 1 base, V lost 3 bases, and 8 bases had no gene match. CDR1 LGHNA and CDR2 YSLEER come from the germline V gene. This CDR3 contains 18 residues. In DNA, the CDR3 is TGCGCCAGCAGCCAGGATAGCGGGAGGGCCAGGTCCTACAATGAGCAGTTCTTC. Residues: CASSQDSGRARSYNEQFF.

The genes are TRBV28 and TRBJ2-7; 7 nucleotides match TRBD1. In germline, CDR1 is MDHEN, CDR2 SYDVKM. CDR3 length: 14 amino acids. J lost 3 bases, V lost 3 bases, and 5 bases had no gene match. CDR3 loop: CASSFGRQGYEQYF. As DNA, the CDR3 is TGTGCCAGCAGTTTTGGGCGACAGGGCTACGAGCAGTACTTC.